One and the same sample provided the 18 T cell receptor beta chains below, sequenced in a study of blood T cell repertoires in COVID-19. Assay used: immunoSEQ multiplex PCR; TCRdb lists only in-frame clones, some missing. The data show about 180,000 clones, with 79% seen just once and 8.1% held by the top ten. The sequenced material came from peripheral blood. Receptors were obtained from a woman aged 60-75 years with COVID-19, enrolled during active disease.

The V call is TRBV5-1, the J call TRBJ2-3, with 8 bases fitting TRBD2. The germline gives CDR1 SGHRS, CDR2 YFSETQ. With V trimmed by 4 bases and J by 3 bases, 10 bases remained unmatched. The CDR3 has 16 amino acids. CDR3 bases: TGCGCCAGCAGCGGGCTCGGGGGGGCGATGACAGATACGCAGTATTTT. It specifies CASSGLGGAMTDTQYF.

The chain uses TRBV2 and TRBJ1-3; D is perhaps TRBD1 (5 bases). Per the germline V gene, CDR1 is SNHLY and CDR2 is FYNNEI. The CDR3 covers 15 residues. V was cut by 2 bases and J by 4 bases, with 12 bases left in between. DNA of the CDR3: TGTGCCAGCAGTGAAATAGGGGCTGGGGGAAACACCATATATTTT. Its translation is CASSEIGAGGNTIYF. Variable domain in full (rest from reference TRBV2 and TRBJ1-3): EPEVTQTPSHQVTQMGQEVILRCVPISNHLYFYWYRQILGQKVEFLVSFYNNEISEKSEIFDDQFSVERPDGSNFTLKIRSTKLEDSAMYFCASSEIGAGGNTIYFGEGSWLTVV.

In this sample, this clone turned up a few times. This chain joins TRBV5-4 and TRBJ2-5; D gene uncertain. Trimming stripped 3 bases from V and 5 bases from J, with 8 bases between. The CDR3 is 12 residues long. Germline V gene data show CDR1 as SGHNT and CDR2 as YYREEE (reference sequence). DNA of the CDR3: TGTGCCAGCAGCTCCCACCGGGAGACCCAGTACTTC. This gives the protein CASSSHRETQYF.

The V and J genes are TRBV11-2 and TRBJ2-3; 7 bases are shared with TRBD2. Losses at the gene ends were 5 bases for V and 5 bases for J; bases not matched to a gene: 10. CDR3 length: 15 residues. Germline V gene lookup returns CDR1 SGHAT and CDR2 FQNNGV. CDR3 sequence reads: CASSALGRGRDTQYF. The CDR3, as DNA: TGTGCCAGCAGCGCACTCGGGCGGGGGAGAGATACGCAGTATTTT.

The CDR3 nucleotides are TGCGCCAGCAGCTTACTAGCGGGAGCACCCGAGCAGTACTTC. Its translation: CASSLLAGAPEQYF. V gene TRBV5-1 combines with J gene TRBJ2-7; 11 nucleotides line up with TRBD2. Germline lookup yields CDR1 SGHRS and CDR2 YFSETQ. The V gene end was trimmed by 2 bases and the J gene end by 6 bases; junction bases not matched to a gene: 4. This CDR3 spans 14 amino acids.

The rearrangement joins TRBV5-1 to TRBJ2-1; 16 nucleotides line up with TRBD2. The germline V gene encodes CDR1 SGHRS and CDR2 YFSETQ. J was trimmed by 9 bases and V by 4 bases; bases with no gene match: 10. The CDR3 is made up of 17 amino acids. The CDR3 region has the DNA TGCGCCAGCAGCCCGGGACTAGCGGGAGGGGTTTCCACTGAGCAGTTCTTC. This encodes CASSPGLAGGVSTEQFF.

This CDR3 is CATSPSGTSYEQYF. DNA of the CDR3: TGTGCCACCAGCCCCAGCGGGACCTCCTACGAGCAGTACTTC. The V call is TRBV24-1, the J call TRBJ2-7; 7 bases align to TRBD2. Germline V gene data show CDR1 as KGHDR and CDR2 as SFDVKD. The junction had 5 bases not matched to a gene; V was cut back by 7 bases and J by 0 bases. The CDR3 contains 14 residues.

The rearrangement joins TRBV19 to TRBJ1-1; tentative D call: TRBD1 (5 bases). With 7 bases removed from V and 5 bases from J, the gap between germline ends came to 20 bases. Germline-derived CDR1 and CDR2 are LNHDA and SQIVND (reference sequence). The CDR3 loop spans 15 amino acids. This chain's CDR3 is CASIGQGGLRTEAFF. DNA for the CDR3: TGTGCCAGTATTGGGCAGGGTGGGTTAAGGACTGAAGCTTTCTTT.

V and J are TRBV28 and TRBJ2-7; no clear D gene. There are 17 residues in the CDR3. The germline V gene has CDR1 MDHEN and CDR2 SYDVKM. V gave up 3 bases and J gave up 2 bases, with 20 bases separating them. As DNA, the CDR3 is TGTGCCAGCAGTTTCAAACCCAATACGGGTCTCACCTACGAGCAGTACTTC. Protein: CASSFKPNTGLTYEQYF.

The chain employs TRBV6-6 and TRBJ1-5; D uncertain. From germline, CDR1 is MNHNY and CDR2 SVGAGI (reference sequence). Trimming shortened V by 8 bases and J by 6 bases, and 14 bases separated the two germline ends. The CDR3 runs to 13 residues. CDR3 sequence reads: CASSTGERQPQHF. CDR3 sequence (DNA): TGTGCCAGCTCCACCGGGGAACGTCAGCCCCAGCATTTT.

The CDR3 here is CASSIGASKNTGELFF. The CDR3 DNA sequence: TGTGCCAGTAGTATAGGAGCTAGCAAGAACACCGGGGAGCTGTTTTTT. The chain has TRBV19 and TRBJ2-2; D is possibly TRBD2 (5 bases). CDR1 LNHDA and CDR2 SQIVND come from the germline V gene (reference sequence). The CDR3 covers 16 residues. The V gene lost 1 base and the J gene lost 1 base, with 10 bases spanning the gap.

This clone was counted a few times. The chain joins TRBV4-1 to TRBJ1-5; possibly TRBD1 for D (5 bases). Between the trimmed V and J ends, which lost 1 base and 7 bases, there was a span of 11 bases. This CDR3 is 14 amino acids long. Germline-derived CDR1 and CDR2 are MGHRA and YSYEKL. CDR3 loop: CASSQVGQGQPQHF. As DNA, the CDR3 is TGCGCCAGCAGCCAAGTGGGGCAAGGACAGCCCCAGCATTTT.

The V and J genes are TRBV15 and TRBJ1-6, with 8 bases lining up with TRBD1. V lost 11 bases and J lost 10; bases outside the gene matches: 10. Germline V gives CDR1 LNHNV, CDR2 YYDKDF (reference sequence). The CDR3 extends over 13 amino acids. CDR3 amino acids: CASRQGYGSPLHF. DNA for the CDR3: TGTGCCTCAAGACAGGGGTATGGGTCACCCCTCCACTTT.

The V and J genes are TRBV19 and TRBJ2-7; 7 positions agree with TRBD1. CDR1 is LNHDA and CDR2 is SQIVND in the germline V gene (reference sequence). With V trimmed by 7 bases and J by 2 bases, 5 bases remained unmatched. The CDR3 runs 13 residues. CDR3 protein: CASKQTGTYEQYF. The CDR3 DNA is TGTGCCAGTAAGCAGACAGGGACCTACGAGCAGTACTTC.

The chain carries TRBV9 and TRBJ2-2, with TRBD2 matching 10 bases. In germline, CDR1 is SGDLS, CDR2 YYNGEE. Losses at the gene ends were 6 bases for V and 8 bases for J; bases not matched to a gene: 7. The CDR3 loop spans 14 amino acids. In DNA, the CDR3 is TGTGCCAGCAATCCTAGCGGGAGAAGTGGGGAGCTGTTTTTT. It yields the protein CASNPSGRSGELFF.

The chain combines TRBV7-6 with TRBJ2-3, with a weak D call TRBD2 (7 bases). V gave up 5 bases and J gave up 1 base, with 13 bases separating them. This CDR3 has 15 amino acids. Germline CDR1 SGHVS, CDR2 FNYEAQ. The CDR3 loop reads CASSLIGGRTDTQYF. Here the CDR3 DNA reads TGTGCCAGCAGCCTGATCGGGGGGCGCACAGATACGCAGTATTTT.

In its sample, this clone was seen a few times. CDR3 DNA sequence: TGTGCCAGCAGGAAGGGATACGGGACTAGCGGGGAAGAGACCCAGTACTTC. This sequence encodes CASRKGYGTSGEETQYF. The chain has TRBV2 and TRBJ2-5; 13 positions agree with TRBD2. Germline trimming cut 6 bases from V and 3 bases from J; bases unmatched to any gene: 10. The CDR3 runs to 17 residues. CDR1 and CDR2 (germline): SNHLY, FYNNEI.

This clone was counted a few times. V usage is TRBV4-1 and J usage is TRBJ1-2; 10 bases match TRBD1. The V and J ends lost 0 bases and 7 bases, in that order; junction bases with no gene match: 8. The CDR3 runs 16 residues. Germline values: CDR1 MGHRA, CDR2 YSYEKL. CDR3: CASSQDLVGTGVGYTF. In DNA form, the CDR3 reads TGCGCCAGCAGCCAAGACCTCGTAGGGACAGGGGTTGGCTACACCTTC.